This T cell receptor beta chain came from a study of CD8+CD57+ T cells in acquired aplastic anemia. The CDR3 is 15 residues long. With V trimmed by 5 bases and J by 6 bases, 13 bases remained unmatched. Per the germline V gene, CDR1 is SEHNR and CDR2 is FQNEAQ (reference sequence). The study profiled TCR beta VDJ and CDR3 using genomic DNA as template. TCRdb analysed the reads with MiXCR anew, one entry per CDR3 protein. The sample includes 86,000 or so distinct CDR3 sequences, approximately 46% of them seen just once. This clonotype was counted ten times or more. The chain employs TRBV7-9 and TRBJ2-7; 7 bases agree with TRBD2. The source material was sorted CD4+, CD8+, or CD8+CD57+ T cells (not recorded which) from PBMCs. This clonotype was sampled from a human donor in good health, serving as a control. CDR3 coding DNA: TGTGCCAGCAGCCCCGGAGGCGCTAGCGGTAGCGAGCAGTACTTC. Protein sequence: CASSPGGASGSEQYF.